The rows below give T cell receptor beta chains drawn from one sample of a study of PD-1 blockade in classical Hodgkin lymphoma. Sequencing used immunoSEQ multiplex PCR; TCRdb keeps in-frame clones, though not all of them. The table lists some 41,000 clones, approximately 70% of them singletons. The sequenced sample was peripheral blood mononuclear cells (PBMCs), obtained before the second cycle of nivolumab. The receptors originated from a human donor with classical Hodgkin lymphoma. Each CDR3 is given with its conserved first and last residue. A D gene is named only where the DNA matches it firmly. Size tells how often a clone was seen (once, few, many) or the class of an expanded clone, and some rows leave it out.

DNA | CDR3 | D | J | size | V
TGCGCCAGCAGCCAACTATTCGGACAGTACGAGCAGTACTTC | CASSQLFGQYEQYF | - | TRBJ2-7 | - | TRBV4-1
TGTGCCAGCAGTTGGAGGGCAACCTCGGATTCACCCCTCCACTTT | CASSWRATSDSPLHF | - | TRBJ1-6 | - | TRBV6-1
TGTGCCAGCAGTGAGCTAGCGACAGGCTACGAGCAGTACTTC | CASSELATGYEQYF | - | TRBJ2-7 | few | TRBV6-1
TGTGCCAGCAGTGGTAACAGGGGGGTGTATGGCTACACCTTC | CASSGNRGVYGYTF | TRBD1 | TRBJ1-2 | few | TRBV6-1
TGTGCCAGCAGCGTACTGACATCTGGGGAGCTGTTTTTT | CASSVLTSGELFF | - | TRBJ2-2 | - | TRBV9
TGTGCCAGCAGTGACCGGACCCGCCCCTCCCAGTACTTC | CASSDRTRPSQYF | - | TRBJ2-5 | few | TRBV6-5
TGTGCCTGGCGGGACAGGGCTAACTATGGCTACACCTTC | CAWRDRANYGYTF | TRBD1 | TRBJ1-2 | - | TRBV30
TGTGCCAGCAGCCGGGCTGAGAGCGAGCAGTACTTC | CASSRAESEQYF | - | TRBJ2-7 | - | TRBV9
TGTGCCAGCAGTCCGTGGACAGGGGGCAGTCAGCCCCAGCATTTT | CASSPWTGGSQPQHF | TRBD1 | TRBJ1-5 | - | TRBV28
TGTGCCACCGGTCCTGGCTACACCTTC | CATGPGYTF | - | TRBJ1-2 | medium-sized | TRBV19
TGCGCCAGCAGCCACTGGGCCGGGGAGCTGTTTTTT | CASSHWAGELFF | - | TRBJ2-2 | - | TRBV4-3
TGTGCCAGCAGCTCAGGGGGCCCCAATCAGCCCCAGCATTTT | CASSSGGPNQPQHF | TRBD1 | TRBJ1-5 | - | TRBV7-8
TGTGCTAGCAGCTCCGGGACAGGGAATACGCAGTATTTT | CASSSGTGNTQYF | TRBD1 | TRBJ2-3 | - | TRBV7-7
TGTGCCAGCAGACCTTCCCGGGACAGGGGCACAGATACGCAGTATTTT | CASRPSRDRGTDTQYF | TRBD1 | TRBJ2-3 | - | TRBV7-9
TGTGCCAGCAGCTTAGCACCTAGACTAGCTCCCTCCTACAATGAGCAGTTCTTC | CASSLAPRLAPSYNEQFF | TRBD2 | TRBJ2-1 | - | TRBV7-3
TGCGCCAGCCCTTTTTCCTACGAGCAGTACTTC | CASPFSYEQYF | - | TRBJ2-7 | few | TRBV10-1
TGTGCCATCAAGGGACAGCGGAGCTCCTATAATTCACCCCTCCACTTT | CAIKGQRSSYNSPLHF | TRBD1 | TRBJ1-6 | - | TRBV10-3
TGTGCCAGCAGTTACTCGAATTCACAAGAGACCCAGTACTTC | CASSYSNSQETQYF | - | TRBJ2-5 | - | TRBV6-5
TGTGCCAGCAGCTTGGGTCTCGGGGGGGAAGAGACCCAGTACTTC | CASSLGLGGEETQYF | TRBD2 | TRBJ2-5 | - | TRBV5-4
TGTGCCAGCAGCGTTTTCGGGGCCGCGCTCACCGGGGAGCTGTTTTTT | CASSVFGAALTGELFF | - | TRBJ2-2 | once | TRBV9
TGTGCCAGCAGCTTAAAGTTCGGTCAGCCCCAGCATTTT | CASSLKFGQPQHF | - | TRBJ1-5 | - | TRBV7-3
TGTGCCAGTAGTCCCTATCACACCGCCTACGAGCAGTACTTC | CASSPYHTAYEQYF | - | TRBJ2-7 | - | TRBV19
TGTGCCAGCAGCTCCGGGGGATTCTACGAGCAGTACTTC | CASSSGGFYEQYF | - | TRBJ2-7 | - | TRBV7-2
TGTGCCAGCAGCGTAGCTGGGTTTGGCAATCAGCCCCAGCATTTT | CASSVAGFGNQPQHF | - | TRBJ1-5 | - | TRBV9
TGTGCCAGCAGCCCCCTGGGACGGACCTCCTACGAGCAGTACTTC | CASSPLGRTSYEQYF | - | TRBJ2-7 | - | TRBV7-2
TGTGCCAGTAGTTTAGGTCAAAGCTCCTACAATGAGCAGTTCTTC | CASSLGQSSYNEQFF | - | TRBJ2-1 | - | TRBV19
TGTGCCTGGAGTGGAGGACCCTCCCCCACAGATACGCAGTATTTT | CAWSGGPSPTDTQYF | - | TRBJ2-3 | - | TRBV30
TGTGCCAGCAGTCCCCCCCGCGGCCGACTCTCAGATACGCAGTATTTT | CASSPPRGRLSDTQYF | - | TRBJ2-3 | - | TRBV25-1
TGTGCCAGTAGTCTTTTCTCAGGGCCTCAGCCCCAGCATTTT | CASSLFSGPQPQHF | - | TRBJ1-5 | once | TRBV19
TGTGCTAGTGGTTTGGCCACTTGGGATGAGCAGTTCTTC | CASGLATWDEQFF | - | TRBJ2-1 | - | TRBV12-5
TGTGCCAGCAGTGAAGAGGGGACCAAGCAGATAGATACGCAGTATTTT | CASSEEGTKQIDTQYF | - | TRBJ2-3 | - | TRBV6-1
TGTGCCAGCACACCGGGACAGATTAATTCACCCCTCCACTTT | CASTPGQINSPLHF | TRBD1 | TRBJ1-6 | - | TRBV5-4
TGCGCCAGCAGCTCACCGACTAGCGGGATCGGCAATGAGCAGTTCTTC | CASSSPTSGIGNEQFF | TRBD2 | TRBJ2-1 | - | TRBV5-1
TGCGCCAGCAGCCCGACGACCGGACAGGGTCACGGCGAGCAGTACTTC | CASSPTTGQGHGEQYF | TRBD1 | TRBJ2-7 | once | TRBV4-1
TGTGCCAGCAGGCAGGGCAATCAGCCCCAGCATTTT | CASRQGNQPQHF | - | TRBJ1-5 | once | TRBV28
TGTGCCAGCAGCCCAACGGGGCCCGGGGGAAACACCATATATTTT | CASSPTGPGGNTIYF | - | TRBJ1-3 | - | TRBV5-4
TGTGCCAGCAGCTTACGGCTGCCCGGGCCCAATTCACCCCTCCACTTT | CASSLRLPGPNSPLHF | - | TRBJ1-6 | few | TRBV7-3
TGCGCCAGCAGCCAAGGAAGTACAGGTCGGAATGAAAAACTGTTTTTT | CASSQGSTGRNEKLFF | - | TRBJ1-4 | - | TRBV4-1
TGTGCCAGTTCCGGGACCTACGAGCAGTACTTC | CASSGTYEQYF | - | TRBJ2-7 | - | TRBV6-6
TGTGCCAGCAGCTTGGCAGGTCTAGCGGGATTGGATGAGCAGTTCTTC | CASSLAGLAGLDEQFF | TRBD2 | TRBJ2-1 | - | TRBV5-4